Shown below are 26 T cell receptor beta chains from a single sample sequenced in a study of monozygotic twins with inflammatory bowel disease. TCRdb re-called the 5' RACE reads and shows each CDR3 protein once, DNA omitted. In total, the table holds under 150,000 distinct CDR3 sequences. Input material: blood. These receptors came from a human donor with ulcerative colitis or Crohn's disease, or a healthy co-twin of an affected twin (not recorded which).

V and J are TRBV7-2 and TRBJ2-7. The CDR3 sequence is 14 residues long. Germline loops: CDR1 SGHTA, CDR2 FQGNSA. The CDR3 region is CASSHTRPPYEQYF.

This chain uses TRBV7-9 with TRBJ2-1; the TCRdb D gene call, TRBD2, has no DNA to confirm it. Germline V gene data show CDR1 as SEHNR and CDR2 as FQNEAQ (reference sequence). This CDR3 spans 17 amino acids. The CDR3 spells CASSLGLRTSGGNEQFF.

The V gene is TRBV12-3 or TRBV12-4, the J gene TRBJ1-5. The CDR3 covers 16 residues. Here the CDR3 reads CASSLWAGTSNQPQHF.

CDR3 protein: CASSQVVINYGYTF. The rearrangement uses TRBV4-1 and TRBJ1-2. Germline V gene data show CDR1 as MGHRA and CDR2 as YSYEKL. The CDR3 spans 14 residues.

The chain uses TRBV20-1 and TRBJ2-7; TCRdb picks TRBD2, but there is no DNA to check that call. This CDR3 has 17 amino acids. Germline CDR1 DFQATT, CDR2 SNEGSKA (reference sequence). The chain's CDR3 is CSARDPKGTLIMNEQYF.

The CDR3 sequence is CASSYSWTETYEQYF. V gene TRBV6-5 combines with J gene TRBJ2-7; the TCRdb D gene call, TRBD1, has no DNA to confirm it. Germline CDR1 MNHEY, CDR2 SVGAGI. The CDR3 is 15 residues long.

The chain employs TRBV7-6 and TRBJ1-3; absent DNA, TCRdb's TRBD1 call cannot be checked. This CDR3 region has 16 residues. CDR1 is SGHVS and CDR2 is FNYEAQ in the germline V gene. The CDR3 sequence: CASSTWTVGIGNTIYF.

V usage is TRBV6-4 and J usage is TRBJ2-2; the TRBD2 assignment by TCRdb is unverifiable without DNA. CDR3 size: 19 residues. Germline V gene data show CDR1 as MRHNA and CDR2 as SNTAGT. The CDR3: CASSDLPASGGLNTGELFF.

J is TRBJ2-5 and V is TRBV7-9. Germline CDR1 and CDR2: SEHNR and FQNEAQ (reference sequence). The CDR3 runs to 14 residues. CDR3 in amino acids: CASSLSAVQETQYF. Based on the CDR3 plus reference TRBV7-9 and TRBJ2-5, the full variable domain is DTGVSQNPRHKITKRGQNVTFRCDPISEHNRLYWYRQTLGQGPEFLTYFQNEAQLEKSRLLSDRFSAERPKGSFSTLEIQRTEQGDSAMYLCASSLSAVQETQYFGPGTRLLVL.

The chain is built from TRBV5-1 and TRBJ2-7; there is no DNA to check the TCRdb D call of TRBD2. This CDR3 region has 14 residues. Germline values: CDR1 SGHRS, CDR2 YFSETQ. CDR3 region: CASSFALGTYEQYF.

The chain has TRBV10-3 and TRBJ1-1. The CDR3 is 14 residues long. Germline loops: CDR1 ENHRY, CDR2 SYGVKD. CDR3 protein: CAISNPLGNTEAFF.

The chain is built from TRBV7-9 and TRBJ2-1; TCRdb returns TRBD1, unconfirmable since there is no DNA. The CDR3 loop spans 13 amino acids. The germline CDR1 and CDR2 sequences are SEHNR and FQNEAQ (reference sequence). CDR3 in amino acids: CASNLRTGFEQFF.

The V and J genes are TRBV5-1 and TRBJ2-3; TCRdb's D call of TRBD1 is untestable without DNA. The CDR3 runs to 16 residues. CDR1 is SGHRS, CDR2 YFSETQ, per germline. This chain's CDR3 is CASSTSRRALADTQYF.

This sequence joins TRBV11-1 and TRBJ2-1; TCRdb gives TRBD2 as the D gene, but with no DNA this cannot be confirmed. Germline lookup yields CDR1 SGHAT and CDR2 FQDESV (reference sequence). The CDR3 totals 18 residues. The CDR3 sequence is CASSSKIGTRSSLDEQFF.

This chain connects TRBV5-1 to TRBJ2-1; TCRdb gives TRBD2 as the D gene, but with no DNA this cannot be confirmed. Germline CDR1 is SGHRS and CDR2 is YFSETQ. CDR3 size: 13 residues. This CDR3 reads CASSLARESEQFF.

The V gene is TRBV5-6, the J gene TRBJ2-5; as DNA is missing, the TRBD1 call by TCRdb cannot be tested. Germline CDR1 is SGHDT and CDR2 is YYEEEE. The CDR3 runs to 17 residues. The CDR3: CASSTFQTNPGGKTQYF.

The chain's CDR3 is CASSLDSGNYEQYF. The chain employs TRBV5-1 and TRBJ2-7; TCRdb proposes TRBD1, but this gene call is untestable without DNA. Looked up from germline, CDR1 is SGHRS and CDR2 is YFSETQ. The CDR3 is made up of 14 amino acids. The full variable domain, with the rest looked up from reference TRBV5-1 and TRBJ2-7, is KAGVTQTPRYLIKTRGQQVTLSCSPISGHRSVSWYQQTPGQGLQFLFEYFSETQRNKGNFPGRFSGRQFSNSRSEMNVSTLELGDSALYLCASSLDSGNYEQYFGPGTRLTVT.

Here the CDR3 reads CASSYSVSTDTQYF. The chain links TRBV6-2 or TRBV6-3 to TRBJ2-3. The CDR3 runs 14 residues. The germline gives CDR1 MNHEY, CDR2 SVGEGT.

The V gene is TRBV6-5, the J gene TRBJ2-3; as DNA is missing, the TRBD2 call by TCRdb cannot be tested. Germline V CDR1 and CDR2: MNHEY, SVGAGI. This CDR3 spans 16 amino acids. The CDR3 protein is CASSYQREGSTDTQYF.

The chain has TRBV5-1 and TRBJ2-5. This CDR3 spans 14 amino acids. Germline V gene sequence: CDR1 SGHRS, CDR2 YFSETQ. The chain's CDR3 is CASSPTGYQETQYF.

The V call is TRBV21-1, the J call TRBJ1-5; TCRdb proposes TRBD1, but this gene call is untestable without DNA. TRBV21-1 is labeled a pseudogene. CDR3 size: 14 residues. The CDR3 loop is CASSKGSRGKPQHF.

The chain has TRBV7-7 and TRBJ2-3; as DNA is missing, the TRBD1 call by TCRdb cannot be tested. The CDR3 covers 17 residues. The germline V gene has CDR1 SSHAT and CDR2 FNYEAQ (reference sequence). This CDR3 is CASSLAPRDSQTDTQYF.

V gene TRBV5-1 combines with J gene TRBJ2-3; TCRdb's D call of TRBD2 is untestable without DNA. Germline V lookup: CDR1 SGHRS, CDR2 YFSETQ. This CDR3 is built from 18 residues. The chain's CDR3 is CASSSTGTRGLSTDTQYF.

CDR3: CASSFSGRTGYEQYF. This chain links TRBV6-2 or TRBV6-3 with TRBJ2-7; TCRdb calls TRBD2, which cannot be checked without DNA. The CDR3 is 15 residues long. Looked up from germline, CDR1 is MNHEY and CDR2 is SVGEGT.

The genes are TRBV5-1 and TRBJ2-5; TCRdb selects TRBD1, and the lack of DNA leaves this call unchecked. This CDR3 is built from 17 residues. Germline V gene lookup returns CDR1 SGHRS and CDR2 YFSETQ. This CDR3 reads CASSPALARASGETQYF.

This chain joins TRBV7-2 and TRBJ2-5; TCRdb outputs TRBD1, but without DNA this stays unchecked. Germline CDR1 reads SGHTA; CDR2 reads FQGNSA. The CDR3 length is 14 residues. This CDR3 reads CASSSRGLQETQYF.